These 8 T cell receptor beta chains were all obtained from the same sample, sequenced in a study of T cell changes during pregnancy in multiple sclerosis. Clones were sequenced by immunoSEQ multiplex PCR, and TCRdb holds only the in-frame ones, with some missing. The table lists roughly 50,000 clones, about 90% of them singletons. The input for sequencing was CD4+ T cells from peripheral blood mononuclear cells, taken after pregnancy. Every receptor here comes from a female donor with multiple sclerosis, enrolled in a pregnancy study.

In DNA form, the CDR3 reads TGCGCCAGCAGCCAAACCGGGACAGCCTACAATGAGCAGTTCTTC. Its protein is CASSQTGTAYNEQFF. This chain links TRBV4-1 with TRBJ2-1, with 7 bases lining up with TRBD1. Trimming removed 2 bases from V and 2 bases from J; junction bases left unmatched: 3. The CDR3 contains 15 residues. CDR1 is MGHRA and CDR2 is YSYEKL in the germline V gene.

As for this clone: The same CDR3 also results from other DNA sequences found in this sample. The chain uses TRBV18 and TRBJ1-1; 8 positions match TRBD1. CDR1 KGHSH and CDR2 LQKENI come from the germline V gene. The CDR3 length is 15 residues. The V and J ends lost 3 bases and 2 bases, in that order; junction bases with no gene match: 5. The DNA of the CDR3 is TGTGCCAGCTCACCTCGGACAGGGCCAAACACTGAAGCTTTCTTT. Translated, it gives CASSPRTGPNTEAFF.

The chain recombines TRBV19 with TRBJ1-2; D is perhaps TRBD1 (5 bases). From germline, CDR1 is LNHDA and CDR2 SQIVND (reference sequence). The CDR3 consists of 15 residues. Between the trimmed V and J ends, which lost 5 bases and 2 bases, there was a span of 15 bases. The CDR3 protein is CASSPRGGTNYGYTF. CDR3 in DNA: TGTGCCAGTAGTCCCCGTGGAGGGACGAACTATGGCTACACCTTC. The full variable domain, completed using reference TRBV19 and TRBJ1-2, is DGGITQSPKYLFRKEGQNVTLSCEQNLNHDAMYWYRQDPGQGLRLIYYSQIVNDFQKGDIAEGYSVSREKKESFPLTVTSAQKNPTAFYLCASSPRGGTNYGYTFGSGTRLTVV.

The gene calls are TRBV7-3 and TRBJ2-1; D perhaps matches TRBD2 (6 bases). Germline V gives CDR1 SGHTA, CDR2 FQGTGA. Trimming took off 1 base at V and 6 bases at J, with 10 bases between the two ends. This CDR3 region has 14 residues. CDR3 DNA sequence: TGTGCCAGCAGCTTAAGCGGGGAGGTCAATGAGCAGTTCTTC. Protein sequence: CASSLSGEVNEQFF.

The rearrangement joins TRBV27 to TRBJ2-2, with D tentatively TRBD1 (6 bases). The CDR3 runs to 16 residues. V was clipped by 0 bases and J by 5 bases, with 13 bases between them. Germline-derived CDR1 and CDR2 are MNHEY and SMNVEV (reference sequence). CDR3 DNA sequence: TGTGCCAGCAGTTTATCGGGGGCGCAGGCGACCGGGGAGCTGTTTTTT. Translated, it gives CASSLSGAQATGELFF.

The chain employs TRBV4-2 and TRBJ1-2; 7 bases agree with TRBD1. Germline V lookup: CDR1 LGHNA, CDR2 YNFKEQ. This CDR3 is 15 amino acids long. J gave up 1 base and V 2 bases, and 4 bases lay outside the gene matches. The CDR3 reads CASSQTGANNYGYTF. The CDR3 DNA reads TGTGCCAGCAGCCAAACAGGGGCCAATAACTATGGCTACACCTTC.

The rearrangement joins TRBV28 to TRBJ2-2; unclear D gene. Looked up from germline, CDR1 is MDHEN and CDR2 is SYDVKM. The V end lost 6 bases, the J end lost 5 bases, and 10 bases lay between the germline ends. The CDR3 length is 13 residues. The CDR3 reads CASRAAGTGELFF. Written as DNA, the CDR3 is TGTGCCAGCAGGGCCGCCGGGACCGGGGAGCTGTTTTTT.

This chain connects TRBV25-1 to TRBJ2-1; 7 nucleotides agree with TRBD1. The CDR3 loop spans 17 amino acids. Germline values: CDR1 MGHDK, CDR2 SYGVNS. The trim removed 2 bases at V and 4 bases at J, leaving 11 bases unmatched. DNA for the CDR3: TGTGCCAGCAGTGAAAGGACAGGAGGCTTCGCTTACAATGAGCAGTTCTTC. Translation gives CASSERTGGFAYNEQFF.